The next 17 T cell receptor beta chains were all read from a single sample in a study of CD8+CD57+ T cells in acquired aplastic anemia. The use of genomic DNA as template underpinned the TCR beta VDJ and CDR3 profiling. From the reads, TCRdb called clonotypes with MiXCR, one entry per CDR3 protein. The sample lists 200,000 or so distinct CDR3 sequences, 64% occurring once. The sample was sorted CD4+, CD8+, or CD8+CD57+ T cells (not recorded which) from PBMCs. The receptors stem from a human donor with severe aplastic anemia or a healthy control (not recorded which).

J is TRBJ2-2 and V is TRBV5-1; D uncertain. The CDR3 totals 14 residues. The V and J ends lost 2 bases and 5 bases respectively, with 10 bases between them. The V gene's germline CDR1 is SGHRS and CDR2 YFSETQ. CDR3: CASSFGYGTGELFF. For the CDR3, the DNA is TGCGCCAGCAGCTTCGGGTACGGGACCGGGGAGCTGTTTTTT.

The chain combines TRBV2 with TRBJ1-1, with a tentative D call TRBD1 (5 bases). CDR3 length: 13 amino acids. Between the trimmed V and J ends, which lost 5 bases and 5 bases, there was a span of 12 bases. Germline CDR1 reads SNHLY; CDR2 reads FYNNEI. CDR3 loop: CASSQSRGTEAFF. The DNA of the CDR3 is TGTGCCAGCAGTCAATCACGGGGGACTGAAGCTTTCTTT.

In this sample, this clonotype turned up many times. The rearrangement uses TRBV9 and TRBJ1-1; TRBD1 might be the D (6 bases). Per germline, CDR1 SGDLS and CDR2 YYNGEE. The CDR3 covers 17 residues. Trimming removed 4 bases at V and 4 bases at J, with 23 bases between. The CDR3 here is CASSPQRGAGRGTEAFF. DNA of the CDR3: TGTGCCAGCAGCCCTCAAAGGGGGGCAGGGAGGGGCACTGAAGCTTTCTTT.

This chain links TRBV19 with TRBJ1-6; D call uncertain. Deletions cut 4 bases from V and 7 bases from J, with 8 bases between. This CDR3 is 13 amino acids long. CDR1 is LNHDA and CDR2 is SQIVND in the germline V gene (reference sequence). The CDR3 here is CASSSMVNSPLHF. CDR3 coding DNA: TGTGCCAGTAGTAGCATGGTGAATTCACCCCTCCACTTT.

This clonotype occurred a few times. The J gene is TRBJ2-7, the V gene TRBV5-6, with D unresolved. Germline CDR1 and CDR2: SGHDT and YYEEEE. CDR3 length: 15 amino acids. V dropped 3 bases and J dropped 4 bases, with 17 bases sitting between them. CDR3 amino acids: CASSWTDQDWYEQYF. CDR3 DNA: TGTGCCAGCAGCTGGACCGACCAAGATTGGTACGAGCAGTACTTC. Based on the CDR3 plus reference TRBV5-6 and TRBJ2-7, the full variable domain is DAGVTQSPTHLIKTRGQQVTLRCSPKSGHDTVSWYQQALGQGPQFIFQYYEEEERQRGNFPDRFSGHQFPNYSSELNVNALLLGDSALYLCASSWTDQDWYEQYFGPGTRLTVT.

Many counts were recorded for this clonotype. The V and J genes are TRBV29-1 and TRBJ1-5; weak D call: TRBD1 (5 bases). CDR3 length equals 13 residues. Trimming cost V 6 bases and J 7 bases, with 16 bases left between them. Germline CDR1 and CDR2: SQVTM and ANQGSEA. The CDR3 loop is CSVTVGGEQPQHF. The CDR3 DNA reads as TGCAGCGTGACTGTGGGAGGGGAACAGCCCCAGCATTTT.

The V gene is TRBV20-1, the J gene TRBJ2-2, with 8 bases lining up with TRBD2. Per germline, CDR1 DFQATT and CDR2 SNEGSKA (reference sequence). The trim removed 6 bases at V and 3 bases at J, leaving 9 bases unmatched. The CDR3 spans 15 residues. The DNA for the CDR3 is TGCAGTGCCACCGCGGGGGGAAGGGACACCGGGGAGCTGTTTTTT. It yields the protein CSATAGGRDTGELFF.

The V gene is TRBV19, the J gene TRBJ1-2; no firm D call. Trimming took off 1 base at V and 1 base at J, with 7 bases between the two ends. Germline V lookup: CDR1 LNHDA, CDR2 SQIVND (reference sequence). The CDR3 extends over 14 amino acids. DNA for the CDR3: TGTGCCAGTAGTATAGCGGGGTTTAACTATGGCTACACCTTC. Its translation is CASSIAGFNYGYTF.

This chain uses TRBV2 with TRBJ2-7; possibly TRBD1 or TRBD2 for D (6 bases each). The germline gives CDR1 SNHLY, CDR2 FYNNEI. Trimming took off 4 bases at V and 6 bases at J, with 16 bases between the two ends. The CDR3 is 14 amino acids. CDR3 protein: CASSARTQGGEQYF. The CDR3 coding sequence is TGTGCCAGCAGTGCCAGAACACAGGGAGGCGAGCAGTACTTC.

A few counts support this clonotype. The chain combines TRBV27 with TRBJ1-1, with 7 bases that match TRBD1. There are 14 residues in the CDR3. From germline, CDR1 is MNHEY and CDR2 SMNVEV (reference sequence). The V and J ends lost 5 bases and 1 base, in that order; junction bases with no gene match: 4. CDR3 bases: TGTGCCAGCAGTCCAGGGGGTTCGAACACTGAAGCTTTCTTT. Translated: CASSPGGSNTEAFF.

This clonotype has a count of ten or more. The CDR3, as DNA: TGCAGTGCTAGAGAAACCCTAGCGGGGACCTACGAGCAGTACTTC. Its translation is CSARETLAGTYEQYF. The genes are TRBV20-1 and TRBJ2-7, with TRBD2 matching 9 bases. This CDR3 has 15 residues. The germline gives CDR1 DFQATT, CDR2 SNEGSKA (reference sequence). V lost 0 bases, J lost 2 bases, and 5 bases stayed unmatched.

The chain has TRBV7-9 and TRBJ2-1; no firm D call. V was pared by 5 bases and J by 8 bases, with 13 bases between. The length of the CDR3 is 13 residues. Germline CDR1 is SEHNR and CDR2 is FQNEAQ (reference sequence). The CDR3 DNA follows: TGTGCCAGCAGCCCGCCCGTGGGCTATGAGCAGTTCTTC. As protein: CASSPPVGYEQFF.

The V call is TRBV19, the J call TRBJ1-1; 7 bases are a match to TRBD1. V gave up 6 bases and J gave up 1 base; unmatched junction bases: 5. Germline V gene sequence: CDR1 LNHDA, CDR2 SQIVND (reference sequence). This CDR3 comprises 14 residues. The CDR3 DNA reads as TGTGCCAGTAGAGTGACAGGGCAGAACACTGAAGCTTTCTTT. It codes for CASRVTGQNTEAFF.

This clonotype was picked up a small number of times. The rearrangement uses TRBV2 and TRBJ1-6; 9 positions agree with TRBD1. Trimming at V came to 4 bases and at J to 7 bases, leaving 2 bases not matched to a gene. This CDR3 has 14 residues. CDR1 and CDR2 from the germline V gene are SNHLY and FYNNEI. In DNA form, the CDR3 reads TGTGCCAGCAGTGGTGGGACAGGGAATTCACCCCTCCACTTT. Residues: CASSGGTGNSPLHF.

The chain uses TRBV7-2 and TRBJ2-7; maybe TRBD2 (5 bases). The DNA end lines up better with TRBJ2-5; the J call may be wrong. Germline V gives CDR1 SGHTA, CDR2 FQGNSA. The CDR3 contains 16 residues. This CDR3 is CASSSPEAGRFGTQYF. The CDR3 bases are TGTGCCAGCAGCTCCCCGGAGGCAGGACGCTTTGGGACCCAGTACTTC.

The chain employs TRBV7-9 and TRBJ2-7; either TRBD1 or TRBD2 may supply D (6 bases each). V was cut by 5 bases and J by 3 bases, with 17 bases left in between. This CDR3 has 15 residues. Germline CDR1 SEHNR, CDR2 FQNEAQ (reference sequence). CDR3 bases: TGTGCCAGCAGCGAGGACATAGGGGGGCTCTACGAGCAGTACTTC. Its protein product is CASSEDIGGLYEQYF. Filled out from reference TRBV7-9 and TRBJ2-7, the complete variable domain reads DTGVSQNPRHKITKRGQNVTFRCDPISEHNRLYWYRQTLGQGPEFLTYFQNEAQLEKSRLLSDRFSAERPKGSFSTLEIQRTEQGDSAMYLCASSEDIGGLYEQYFGPGTRLTVT.

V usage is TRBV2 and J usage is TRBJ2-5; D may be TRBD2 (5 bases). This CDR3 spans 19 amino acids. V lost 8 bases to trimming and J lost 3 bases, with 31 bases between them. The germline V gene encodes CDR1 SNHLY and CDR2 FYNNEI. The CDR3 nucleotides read TGTGCCAGCCTACTAGGGTGGGAGCAGTGTTCGGACTTAGAAGAGACCCAGTACTTC. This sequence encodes CASLLGWEQCSDLEETQYF.